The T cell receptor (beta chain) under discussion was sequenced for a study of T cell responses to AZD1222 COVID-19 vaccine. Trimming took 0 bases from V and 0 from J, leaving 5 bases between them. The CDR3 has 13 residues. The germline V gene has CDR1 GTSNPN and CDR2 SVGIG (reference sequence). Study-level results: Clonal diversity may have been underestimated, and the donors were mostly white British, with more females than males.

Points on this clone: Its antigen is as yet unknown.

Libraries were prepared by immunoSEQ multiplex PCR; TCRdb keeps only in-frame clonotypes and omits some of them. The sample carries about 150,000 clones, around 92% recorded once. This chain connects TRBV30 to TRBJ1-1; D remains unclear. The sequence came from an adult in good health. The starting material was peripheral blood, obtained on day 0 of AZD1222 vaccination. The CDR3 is CAWSVALNTEAFF. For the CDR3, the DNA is TGTGCCTGGAGTGTGGCGTTGAACACTGAAGCTTTCTTT. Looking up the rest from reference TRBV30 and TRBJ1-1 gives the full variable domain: SQTIHQWPATLVQPVGSPLSLECTVEGTSNPNLYWYRQAAGRGLQLLFYSVGIGQISSEVPQNLSASRPQDRQFILSSKKLLLSDSGFYLCAWSVALNTEAFFGQGTRLTVV.